The 24 T cell receptor beta chains in this list originate from one sample, sequenced in a study of cytomegalovirus exposure and HLA in healthy donors. Using immunoSEQ multiplex PCR, the repertoire was profiled, and TCRdb retains in-frame clones only, with some absent. The sample shows over 75,000 clones, 85% of them seen only once. Source material: PBMCs. Receptors originate from a man younger than 35 in good health and CMV-seropositive.

The chain uses TRBV28 and TRBJ2-7, with TRBD1 matching over 7 bases. J lost 4 bases, V lost 6 bases, and 9 bases had no gene match. Germline V gives CDR1 MDHEN, CDR2 SYDVKM. There are 14 residues in the CDR3. The CDR3 nucleotides read TGTGCCAGCAGGACGACAGGGTCGACGTACGAGCAGTACGTC. It is translated as CASRTTGSTYEQYV.

The CDR3 loop is CASRGTVNWELFF. The DNA for the CDR3 is TGCGCCAGCAGGGGGACAGTAAACTGGGAGCTGTTTTTT. V is TRBV5-1 and J is TRBJ2-2; 7 nucleotides match TRBD1. The CDR3 is 13 amino acids. Germline CDR1 reads SGHRS; CDR2 reads YFSETQ. With V trimmed by 5 bases and J by 9 bases, 7 bases remained unmatched.

J is TRBJ2-2 and V is TRBV10-3; 8 bases align to TRBD1. The CDR3 is 16 amino acids. The germline V gene encodes CDR1 ENHRY and CDR2 SYGVKD. The trim removed 4 bases at V and 2 bases at J, leaving 6 bases unmatched. CDR3 nucleotide sequence: TGTGCCATCAGTGGGGGACAGGACCCTAACACCGGGGAGCTGTTTTTT. Amino acids: CAISGGQDPNTGELFF.

The genes are TRBV5-1 and TRBJ2-1, with D possibly matching TRBD2 (6 bases). The CDR3 contains 15 residues. Germline CDR1 reads SGHRS; CDR2 reads YFSETQ. Trimming shortened V by 0 bases and J by 3 bases, and 10 bases separated the two germline ends. The CDR3 region is CASSLVERVYNEQFF. For the CDR3, the DNA is TGCGCCAGCAGCTTGGTCGAGCGGGTCTACAATGAGCAGTTCTTC.

This sequence joins TRBV13 and TRBJ1-2; D unclear. The CDR3 covers 13 residues. Per germline, CDR1 PRHDT and CDR2 FYEKMQ (reference sequence). V dropped 3 bases and J dropped 4 bases, with 9 bases sitting between them. In DNA form, the CDR3 reads TGTGCCAGCAGCTTGAGGGCCGGCTATGGCTACACCTTC. Translated: CASSLRAGYGYTF.

The V and J genes are TRBV7-2 and TRBJ2-1; 7 bases map to TRBD1. The trim removed 1 base at V and 4 bases at J, leaving 1 base unmatched. The CDR3 consists of 14 residues. Germline-derived CDR1 and CDR2 are SGHTA and FQGNSA. CDR3 nucleotide sequence: TGTGCCAGCAGCTTAGGGACAGGATACAATGAGCAGTTCTTC. Protein product: CASSLGTGYNEQFF.

The chain joins TRBV29-1 to TRBJ2-3; no firm D call. V lost 3 bases and J lost 4, with 8 bases in between. Germline assignment: CDR1 SQVTM and CDR2 ANQGSEA. This CDR3 region has 12 residues. The CDR3 protein is CSVEVRADTQYF. The CDR3 coding sequence is TGCAGCGTTGAGGTTCGCGCAGATACGCAGTATTTT.

The chain links TRBV9 to TRBJ1-1; D remains unclear. Germline-derived CDR1 and CDR2 are SGDLS and YYNGEE. V shed 3 bases and J shed 6 bases, with 18 bases lying between them. This CDR3 spans 15 amino acids. CDR3 DNA sequence: TGTGCCAGCAGCGGGCCGGACGGGGTTATTCCTGAAGCTTTCTTT. Protein product: CASSGPDGVIPEAFF.

This clone was counted a few times. The chain couples TRBV11-2 to TRBJ2-7; TRBD2 matches 11 bases. CDR3 length equals 15 residues. The junction had 1 base not matched to a gene; V was cut back by 3 bases and J by 0 bases. Germline lookup yields CDR1 SGHAT and CDR2 FQNNGV. CDR3 nucleotides: TGTGCCAGCAGCTTCGGGACTAGCGGCTCCTACGAGCAGTACGTC. It yields the protein CASSFGTSGSYEQYV.

The rearrangement links TRBV5-8 to TRBJ2-7; the D gene is possibly TRBD2 (6 bases). Looked up from germline, CDR1 is SGHTS and CDR2 is YDEGEE. V lost 2 bases and J 7 bases, leaving 10 bases between the germline ends. This CDR3 region has 12 residues. The CDR3 is CASSFGGVEQYV. The DNA for the CDR3 is TGTGCCAGCAGCTTTGGAGGGGTGGAGCAGTACGTC.

The chain recombines TRBV19 with TRBJ2-3, with a tentative D call TRBD2 (7 bases). CDR1 is LNHDA and CDR2 is SQIVND in the germline V gene (reference sequence). Trimming cost V 5 bases and J 2 bases, with 20 bases left between them. The CDR3 extends over 17 amino acids. Here the CDR3 DNA reads TGTGCCAGTAGTTCCCAAGGGGGGGCCACTTCCACAGATACGCAGTATTTT. This sequence encodes CASSSQGGATSTDTQYF.

The chain couples TRBV6-6 to TRBJ2-3; TRBD1 matches at 7 bases. After removal of 8 bases from V and 4 bases from J, the junction contained 6 bases not matched to a gene. The CDR3 covers 13 residues. The germline V gene has CDR1 MNHNY and CDR2 SVGAGI (reference sequence). CDR3 in DNA: TGTGCCAGCCGCACAGGGGTGCCAGATACGCAGTATTTT. Residues: CASRTGVPDTQYF.

This clone was picked up a small number of times. The chain is built from TRBV10-1 and TRBJ2-3; D unresolved. Trimming removed 7 bases from V and 5 bases from J, with 4 bases in between. Germline V gives CDR1 WNHNN, CDR2 SYGVQD (reference sequence). The CDR3 runs 10 residues. CDR3 in amino acids: CASKRDTQYF. As DNA, the CDR3 is TGCGCCAGCAAGAGAGATACGCAGTATTTT.

This chain connects TRBV10-2 to TRBJ2-1; no clear D gene. V was pared by 6 bases and J by 3 bases, with 12 bases between. The CDR3 loop spans 14 amino acids. The germline V gene has CDR1 WSHSY and CDR2 SAAADI. The CDR3 here is CASRQPGSYNEQFF. The CDR3 DNA sequence: TGCGCCAGCAGACAACCTGGCAGCTACAATGAGCAGTTCTTC.

The V and J genes are TRBV2 and TRBJ2-3; 10 nucleotides align to TRBD2. The CDR3 extends over 13 amino acids. After removal of 8 bases from V and 6 bases from J, the junction contained 5 bases not matched to a gene. Germline lookup yields CDR1 SNHLY and CDR2 FYNNEI. As DNA, the CDR3 is TGTGCCAGCGTTAGCGGGAGGATGGATACGCAGTATTTT. This translates into CASVSGRMDTQYF.

This chain links TRBV29-1 with TRBJ1-4; TRBD1 matches at 7 bases. Trimming cost V 7 bases and J 8 bases; bases outside gene matches: 10. The CDR3 is 13 amino acids. The germline gives CDR1 SQVTM, CDR2 ANQGSEA. CDR3 coding DNA: TGCAGCGCCCGACAGGGTCTAGGGGAAAAACTGTTTTTT. Protein: CSARQGLGEKLFF.

The CDR3 loop reads CASSVDLGHAREQYF. CDR3 bases: TGTGCCAGCAGCGTAGATCTGGGACATGCACGCGAGCAGTACTTC. V is TRBV9 and J is TRBJ2-7; D perhaps matches TRBD1 (6 bases). The CDR3 contains 15 residues. V was trimmed by 0 bases and J by 6 bases, leaving 16 bases between them. Germline V lookup: CDR1 SGDLS, CDR2 YYNGEE.

The rearrangement uses TRBV2 and TRBJ2-1, with TRBD1 matching over 8 bases. J was trimmed by 7 bases and V by 9 bases; bases with no gene match: 2. Germline V lookup: CDR1 SNHLY, CDR2 FYNNEI. This CDR3 has 11 amino acids. The chain's CDR3 is CASTGGNEQFF. CDR3 DNA sequence: TGTGCCAGTACAGGGGGAAATGAGCAGTTCTTC.

V usage is TRBV11-1 and J usage is TRBJ1-1, with 9 nucleotides matching TRBD1. The CDR3 is made up of 16 amino acids. Trimming removed 3 bases from V and 2 bases from J; junction bases left unmatched: 7. Per the germline V gene, CDR1 is SGHAT and CDR2 is FQDESV (reference sequence). CDR3: CASSFGTGFSNTEAFF. The CDR3 nucleotides read TGTGCCAGCAGCTTCGGGACAGGGTTTTCTAACACTGAAGCTTTCTTT.

The chain uses TRBV28 and TRBJ2-2; 11 nucleotides align to TRBD2. Germline CDR1 and CDR2: MDHEN and SYDVKM. This CDR3 has 16 residues. V lost 3 bases to trimming and J lost 3 bases; unmatched junction nucleotides: 3. The CDR3, as DNA: TGTGCCAGCAGTTTGAGTAGCGGGAGGGACACCGGGGAGCTGTTTTTT. As protein: CASSLSSGRDTGELFF.

The J gene is TRBJ2-5, the V gene TRBV5-1, with TRBD2 matching over 7 bases. The CDR3 runs to 16 residues. The germline V gene has CDR1 SGHRS and CDR2 YFSETQ. V lost 0 bases, J lost 7 bases, and 12 bases stayed unmatched. The CDR3 DNA follows: TGCGCCAGCAGCTTGGTTGGGACTAATTTAGTTCGGACCCAGTACTTC. This sequence encodes CASSLVGTNLVRTQYF.

This chain links TRBV5-6 with TRBJ2-7; no clear D. CDR3 length: 11 amino acids. The V end lost 2 bases, the J end lost 6 bases, and 6 bases lay between the germline ends. Looked up from germline, CDR1 is SGHDT and CDR2 is YYEEEE. CDR3 residues: CASSLWAEQYF. CDR3 nucleotide sequence: TGTGCCAGCAGCTTATGGGCCGAGCAGTACTTC.

This clone appeared once. The chain employs TRBV29-1 and TRBJ2-3, with D hard to call. The CDR3 sequence is 15 residues long. Trimming cost V 0 bases and J 0 bases, with 10 bases left between them. Per the germline V gene, CDR1 is SQVTM and CDR2 is ANQGSEA. Written as DNA, the CDR3 is TGCAGCGTTGAAGATCCGGCGGCTAGCACAGATACGCAGTATTTT. Translation gives CSVEDPAASTDTQYF.

The V and J genes are TRBV11-3 and TRBJ1-2, with 7 bases matching TRBD1. The trim removed 1 base at V and 3 bases at J, leaving 11 bases unmatched. This CDR3 region has 17 residues. Germline V gene sequence: CDR1 SGHNT, CDR2 YENEEA. The CDR3 coding sequence is TGTGCCAGCAGCTTAGGGACAGGTTTTTACCCAGACTATGGCTACACCTTC. Translated, it gives CASSLGTGFYPDYGYTF.